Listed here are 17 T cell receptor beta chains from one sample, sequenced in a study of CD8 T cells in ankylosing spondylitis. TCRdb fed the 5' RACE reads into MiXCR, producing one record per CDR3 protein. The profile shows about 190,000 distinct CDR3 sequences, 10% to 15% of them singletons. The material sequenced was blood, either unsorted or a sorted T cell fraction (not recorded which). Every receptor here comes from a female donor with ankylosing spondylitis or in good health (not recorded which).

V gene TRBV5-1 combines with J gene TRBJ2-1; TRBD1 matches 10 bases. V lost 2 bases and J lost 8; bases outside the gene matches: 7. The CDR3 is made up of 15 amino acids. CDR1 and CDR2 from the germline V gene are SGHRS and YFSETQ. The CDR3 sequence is CASSFSGTGDHEQFF. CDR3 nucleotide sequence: TGCGCCAGCAGCTTCTCTGGGACAGGGGACCATGAGCAGTTCTTC.

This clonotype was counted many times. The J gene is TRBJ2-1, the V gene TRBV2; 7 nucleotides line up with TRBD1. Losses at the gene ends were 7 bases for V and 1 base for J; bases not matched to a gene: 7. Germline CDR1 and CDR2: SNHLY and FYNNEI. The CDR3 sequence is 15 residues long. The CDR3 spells CASKKDRDSYNEQFF. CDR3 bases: TGTGCCAGCAAAAAAGACAGGGATTCCTACAATGAGCAGTTCTTC.

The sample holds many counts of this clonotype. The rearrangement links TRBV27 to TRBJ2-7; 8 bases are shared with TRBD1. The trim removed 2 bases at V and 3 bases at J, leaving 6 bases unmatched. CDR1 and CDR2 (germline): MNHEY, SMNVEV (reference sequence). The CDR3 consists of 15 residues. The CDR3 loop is CASSLRQGAVYEQYF. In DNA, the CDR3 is TGTGCCAGCAGTTTAAGGCAGGGGGCTGTCTACGAGCAGTACTTC.

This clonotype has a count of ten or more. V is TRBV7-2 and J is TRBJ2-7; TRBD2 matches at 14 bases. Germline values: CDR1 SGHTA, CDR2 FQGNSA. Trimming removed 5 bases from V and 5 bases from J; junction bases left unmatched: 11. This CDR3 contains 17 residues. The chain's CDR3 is CASSLKLGLAGVDEQYF. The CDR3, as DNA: TGTGCCAGCAGCCTAAAGCTGGGACTAGCGGGAGTGGACGAGCAGTACTTC.

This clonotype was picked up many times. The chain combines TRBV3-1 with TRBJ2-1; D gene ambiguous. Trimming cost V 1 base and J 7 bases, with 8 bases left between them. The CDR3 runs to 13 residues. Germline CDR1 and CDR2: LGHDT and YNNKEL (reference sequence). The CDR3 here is CASSQGGQNEQFF. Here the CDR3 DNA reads TGTGCCAGCAGCCAAGGTGGTCAGAATGAGCAGTTCTTC.

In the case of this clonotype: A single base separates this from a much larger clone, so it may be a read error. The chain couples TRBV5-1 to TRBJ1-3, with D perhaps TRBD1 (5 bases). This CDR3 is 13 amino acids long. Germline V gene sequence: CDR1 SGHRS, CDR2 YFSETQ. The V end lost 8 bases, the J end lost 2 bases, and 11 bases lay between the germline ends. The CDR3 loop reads CASKGMAGNTIYF. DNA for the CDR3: TGCGCCAGTAAGGGGATGGCTGGAAACACCATATATTTT.

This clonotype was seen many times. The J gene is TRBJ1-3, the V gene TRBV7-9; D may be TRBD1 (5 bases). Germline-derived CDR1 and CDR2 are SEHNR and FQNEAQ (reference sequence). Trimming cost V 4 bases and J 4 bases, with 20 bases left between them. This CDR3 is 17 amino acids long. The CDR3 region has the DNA TGTGCCAGCAGCTCAGCCGGGACGAGGATGGAAGGAAACACCATATATTTT. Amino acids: CASSSAGTRMEGNTIYF.

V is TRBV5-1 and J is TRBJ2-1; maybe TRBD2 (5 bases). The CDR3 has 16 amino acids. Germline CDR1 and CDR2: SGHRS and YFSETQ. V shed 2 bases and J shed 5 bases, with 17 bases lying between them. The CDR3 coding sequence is TGCGCCAGCAGCTTCCTAACTCGGGGTAGCGACAATGAGCAGTTCTTC. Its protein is CASSFLTRGSDNEQFF.

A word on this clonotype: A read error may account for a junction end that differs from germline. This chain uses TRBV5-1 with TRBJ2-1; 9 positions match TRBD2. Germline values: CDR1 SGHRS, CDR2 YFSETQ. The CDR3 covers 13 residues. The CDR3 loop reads CASRPAGGNGQFF. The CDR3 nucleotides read TGCGCCAGCAGGCCAGCGGGAGGCAATGGGCAGTTCTTC.

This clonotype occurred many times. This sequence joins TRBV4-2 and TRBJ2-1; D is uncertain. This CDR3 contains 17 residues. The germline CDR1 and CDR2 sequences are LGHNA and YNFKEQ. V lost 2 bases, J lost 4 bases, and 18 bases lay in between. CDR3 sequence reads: CASSQLFIADAYNEQFF. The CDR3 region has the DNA TGTGCCAGCAGCCAACTCTTCATAGCAGACGCTTACAATGAGCAGTTCTTC.

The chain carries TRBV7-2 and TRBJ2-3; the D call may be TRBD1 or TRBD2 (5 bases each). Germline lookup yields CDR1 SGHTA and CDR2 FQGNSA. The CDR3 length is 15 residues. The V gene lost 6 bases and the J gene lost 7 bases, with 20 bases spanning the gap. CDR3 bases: TGTGCCAGCAGTGCGAGAGGGGACCCGGACCATACGCAGTATTTT. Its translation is CASSARGDPDHTQYF.

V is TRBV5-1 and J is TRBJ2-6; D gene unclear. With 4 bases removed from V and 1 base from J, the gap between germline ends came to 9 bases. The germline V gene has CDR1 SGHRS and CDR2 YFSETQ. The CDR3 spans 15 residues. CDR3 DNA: TGCGCCAGCAGCGACCAGACATCTGGGGCCAACGTCCTGACTTTC. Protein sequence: CASSDQTSGANVLTF.

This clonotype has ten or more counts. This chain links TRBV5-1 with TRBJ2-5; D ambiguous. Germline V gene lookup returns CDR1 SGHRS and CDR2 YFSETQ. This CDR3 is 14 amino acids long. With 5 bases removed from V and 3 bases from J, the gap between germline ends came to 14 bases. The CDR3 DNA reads TGCGCCAGCAGTCGTAATTCCCTAGAAGAGACCCAGTACTTC. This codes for CASSRNSLEETQYF.

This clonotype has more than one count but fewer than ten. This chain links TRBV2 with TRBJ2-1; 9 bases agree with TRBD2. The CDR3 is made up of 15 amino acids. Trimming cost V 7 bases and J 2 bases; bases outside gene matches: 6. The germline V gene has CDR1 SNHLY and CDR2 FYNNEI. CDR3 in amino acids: CASTIAGEAYNEQFF. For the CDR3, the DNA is TGTGCCAGCACAATAGCGGGGGAGGCCTACAATGAGCAGTTCTTC. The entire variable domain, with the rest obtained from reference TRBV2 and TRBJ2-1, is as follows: EPEVTQTPSHQVTQMGQEVILRCVPISNHLYFYWYRQILGQKVEFLVSFYNNEISEKSEIFDDQFSVERPDGSNFTLKIRSTKLEDSAMYFCASTIAGEAYNEQFFGPGTRLTVL.

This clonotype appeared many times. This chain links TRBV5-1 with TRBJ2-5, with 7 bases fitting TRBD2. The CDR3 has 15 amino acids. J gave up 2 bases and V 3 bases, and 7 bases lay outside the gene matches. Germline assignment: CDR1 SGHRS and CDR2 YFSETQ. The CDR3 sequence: CASSSSGGLQETQYF. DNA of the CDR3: TGCGCCAGCAGCTCTTCGGGAGGCCTTCAAGAGACCCAGTACTTC. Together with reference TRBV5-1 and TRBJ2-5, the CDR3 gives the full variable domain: KAGVTQTPRYLIKTRGQQVTLSCSPISGHRSVSWYQQTPGQGLQFLFEYFSETQRNKGNFPGRFSGRQFSNSRSEMNVSTLELGDSALYLCASSSSGGLQETQYFGPGTRLLVL.

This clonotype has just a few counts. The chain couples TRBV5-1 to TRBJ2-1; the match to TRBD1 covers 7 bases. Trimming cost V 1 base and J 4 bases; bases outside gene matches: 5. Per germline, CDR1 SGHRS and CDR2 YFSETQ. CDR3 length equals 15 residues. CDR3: CASSLIGGGYNEQFF. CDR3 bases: TGCGCCAGCAGCTTGATAGGGGGCGGATACAATGAGCAGTTCTTC.

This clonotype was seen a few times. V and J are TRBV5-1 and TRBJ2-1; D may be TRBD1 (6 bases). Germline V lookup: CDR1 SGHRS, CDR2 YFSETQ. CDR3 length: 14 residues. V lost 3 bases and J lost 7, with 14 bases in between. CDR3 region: CASSSRTEPNEQFF. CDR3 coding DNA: TGCGCCAGCAGCTCGAGGACAGAGCCTAATGAGCAGTTCTTC. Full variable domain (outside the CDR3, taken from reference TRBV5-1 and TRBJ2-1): KAGVTQTPRYLIKTRGQQVTLSCSPISGHRSVSWYQQTPGQGLQFLFEYFSETQRNKGNFPGRFSGRQFSNSRSEMNVSTLELGDSALYLCASSSRTEPNEQFFGPGTRLTVL.